One and the same sample provided the 27 T cell receptor beta chains below, sequenced in a study of OX40 agonist ivuxolimab in advanced cancers. Library preparation was by the immunoSEQ multiplex PCR assay. TCRdb mirrors the immuneACCESS table, restricted to in-frame sequences. Some clones are absent from its copies; in checked studies, under half trace to an unresolved V gene, and the reason for the others is unknown. This sample lists some 66,000 clones; around 86% were detected once. The ten largest clones add up to 2% to 2.5% of the sample. The material was CD4+ or CD8+ T cells sorted from blood, obtained in a trial of the OX40 agonist ivuxolimab. The receptors were sampled from an adult with an advanced solid tumor such as melanoma, head and neck, liver or kidney cancer.

The chain uses TRBV11-2 and TRBJ1-2; 7 bases map to TRBD1. The V gene end was trimmed by 4 bases and the J gene end by 1 base; junction bases not matched to a gene: 6. Per germline, CDR1 SGHAT and CDR2 FQNNGV. The CDR3 extends over 15 amino acids. DNA for the CDR3: TGTGCCAGCAGCTCCTACCCAGGGGGTAACTATGGCTACACCTTC. Amino acids: CASSSYPGGNYGYTF. Full variable domain (remainder filled in from reference TRBV11-2 and TRBJ1-2): EAGVAQSPRYKIIEKRQSVAFWCNPISGHATLYWYQQILGQGPKLLIQFQNNGVVDDSQLPKDRFSAERLKGVDSTLKIQPAKLEDSAVYLCASSSYPGGNYGYTFGSGTRLTVV.

The V gene is TRBV6-1, the J gene TRBJ2-7, with 8 bases identical to TRBD1. From germline, CDR1 is MNHNS and CDR2 SASEGT. J was trimmed by 3 bases and V by 6 bases; bases with no gene match: 4. This CDR3 comprises 13 residues. The chain's CDR3 is CASRPDRDYEQYF. The CDR3 DNA reads as TGTGCCAGCAGACCGGACAGGGACTACGAGCAGTACTTC.

J is TRBJ2-7 and V is TRBV11-3; 10 bases fit TRBD1. V shed 4 bases and J 0 bases; nucleotides not matched to a gene: 6. The CDR3 is 16 amino acids. Germline CDR1 SGHNT, CDR2 YENEEA. The CDR3 here is CASSSSRTGGSYEQYF. The DNA for the CDR3 is TGTGCCAGCAGCTCATCCCGGACAGGGGGCTCCTACGAGCAGTACTTC.

This clone was seen a single time. The chain combines TRBV28 with TRBJ1-5, with 9 bases matching TRBD1. This CDR3 spans 17 amino acids. V dropped 5 bases and J dropped 2; count of bases not matched to a gene: 10. CDR1 and CDR2 (germline): MDHEN, SYDVKM. This CDR3 reads CASSIKSQGAGNQPQHF. As DNA, the CDR3 is TGTGCCAGCAGTATAAAATCACAGGGGGCGGGCAATCAGCCCCAGCATTTT.

The V and J genes are TRBV19 and TRBJ2-3, with 7 bases aligning to TRBD2. This CDR3 has 17 amino acids. CDR1 is LNHDA and CDR2 is SQIVND in the germline V gene (reference sequence). With 1 base clipped from V and 1 base from J, the junction kept 8 bases outside the gene matches. In nucleotides, the CDR3 is TGTGCCAGTAGTATAGCGTCGGCTAGCGGCCGCACAGATACGCAGTATTTT. Its protein is CASSIASASGRTDTQYF. The variable domain in full, completed from reference TRBV19 and TRBJ2-3, reads DGGITQSPKYLFRKEGQNVTLSCEQNLNHDAMYWYRQDPGQGLRLIYYSQIVNDFQKGDIAEGYSVSREKKESFPLTVTSAQKNPTAFYLCASSIASASGRTDTQYFGPGTRLTVL.

This clone has only one observation. The rearrangement links TRBV5-4 to TRBJ1-6; tentatively, D is TRBD1 (5 bases). V was cut by 5 bases and J by 12 bases, with 30 bases left in between. Per germline, CDR1 SGHNT and CDR2 YYREEE (reference sequence). This CDR3 has 18 residues. CDR3 loop: CASSRNRPRDVPGEPLHF. CDR3 DNA sequence: TGTGCCAGCAGTCGTAACAGGCCGCGGGACGTCCCGGGCGAACCCCTCCACTTT.

The rearrangement uses TRBV7-9 and TRBJ2-1; a weak D match, TRBD2 (6 bases). The CDR3 consists of 16 residues. The germline gives CDR1 SEHNR, CDR2 FQNEAQ (reference sequence). V was shortened by 5 bases and J by 6 bases, with 20 bases between the two germline ends. The CDR3 nucleotides are TGTGCCAGCAGCGCGCTTCCGGGAGAATTAGGCAATGAGCAGTTCTTC. It is translated as CASSALPGELGNEQFF.

The chain uses TRBV7-2 and TRBJ2-3; D is unclear. CDR3 size: 15 residues. The V end was cut by 2 bases, the J end by 2 bases, with 11 bases between. The germline gives CDR1 SGHTA, CDR2 FQGNSA. CDR3 nucleotides: TGTGCCAGCAGCTTAAGGGCAGGATTCACAGATACGCAGTATTTT. Translation gives CASSLRAGFTDTQYF.

The V and J genes are TRBV7-9 and TRBJ2-5, with 7 bases lining up with TRBD2. Germline trimming cut 0 bases from V and 7 bases from J; bases unmatched to any gene: 8. This CDR3 region has 15 residues. Germline CDR1 reads SEHNR; CDR2 reads FQNEAQ (reference sequence). CDR3 in amino acids: CASSLASGGGGTQYF. CDR3 nucleotides: TGTGCCAGCAGCTTAGCCTCTGGCGGCGGGGGGACCCAGTACTTC.

The rearrangement joins TRBV30 to TRBJ1-2, with 8 bases that match TRBD1. Looked up from germline, CDR1 is GTSNPN and CDR2 is SVGIG (reference sequence). CDR3 length: 16 amino acids. After removal of 2 bases from V and 7 bases from J, the junction contained 15 bases not matched to a gene. CDR3 region: CAWSYRTGSTASGYTF. The DNA of the CDR3 is TGTGCCTGGAGTTATAGGACAGGGTCGACTGCCTCTGGCTACACCTTC.

The chain has TRBV29-1 and TRBJ2-5, with 8 bases matching TRBD2. Unmatched junction bases numbered 12, after V lost 1 base and J lost 5 bases. CDR3 length: 16 residues. Germline V gene lookup returns CDR1 SQVTM and CDR2 ANQGSEA. The CDR3 bases are TGCAGCGTTGAAGGGGCAGCGGGAGTGGGGCAGGAGACCCAGTACTTC. The encoded protein is CSVEGAAGVGQETQYF. Combining the CDR3 with reference TRBV29-1 and TRBJ2-5 gives the whole variable domain SAVISQKPSRDICQRGTSLTIQCQVDSQVTMMFWYRQQPGQSLTLIATANQGSEATYESGFVIDKFPISRPNLTFSTLTVSNMSPEDSSIYLCSVEGAAGVGQETQYFGPGTRLLVL.

CDR3 bases: TGTGCCAGCAGCTCAAGCTACGAGCAGTACTTC. Translation gives CASSSSYEQYF. The rearrangement links TRBV9 to TRBJ2-7; D ambiguous. Germline CDR1 is SGDLS and CDR2 is YYNGEE. V dropped 4 bases and J dropped 3 bases, with 5 bases sitting between them. The CDR3 is made up of 11 amino acids.

This clone showed up just a few times. Other nucleotide sequences in the sample specify the same CDR3. The gene calls are TRBV6-5 and TRBJ1-1; 7 bases agree with TRBD1. Germline CDR1 and CDR2: MNHEY and SVGAGI. Unmatched junction bases numbered 4, after V lost 0 bases and J lost 3 bases. CDR3 length: 15 amino acids. CDR3 loop: CASSYSPGGDTEAFF. For the CDR3, the DNA is TGTGCCAGCAGTTACTCACCAGGGGGGGACACTGAAGCTTTCTTT.

The V call is TRBV11-3, the J call TRBJ1-2; no firm D call. CDR3 length: 15 amino acids. Per the germline V gene, CDR1 is SGHNT and CDR2 is YENEEA. Trimming left V 5 bases short and J 0 bases short, with 13 bases between. CDR3 nucleotides: TGTGCCAGCAGCAGAACGGACGGGGCTAACTATGGCTACACCTTC. Residues: CASSRTDGANYGYTF.

This sequence joins TRBV5-4 and TRBJ1-1, with a possible D match to TRBD1 (6 bases). The germline V gene has CDR1 SGHNT and CDR2 YYREEE (reference sequence). V was cut by 4 bases and J by 1 base, with 14 bases left in between. The CDR3 is 15 residues long. CDR3 sequence: CASSPGAGWNTEAFF. The DNA of the CDR3 is TGTGCCAGCAGCCCGGGGGCAGGATGGAACACTGAAGCTTTCTTT.

This clone was picked up a small number of times. The rearrangement joins TRBV6-5 to TRBJ1-2; possible D gene TRBD1, 6 bases. V was clipped by 7 bases and J by 5 bases, with 17 bases between them. CDR1 MNHEY and CDR2 SVGAGI come from the germline V gene. The length of the CDR3 is 14 residues. CDR3 region: CASTTRRTEYGYTF. CDR3 nucleotide sequence: TGTGCCAGCACCACCCGGAGGACAGAGTATGGCTACACCTTC.

The V gene is TRBV7-9, the J gene TRBJ1-1; weak D call: TRBD1 (5 bases). The CDR3 runs 13 residues. The ends were cut back, 5 bases at V and 7 bases at J, with 14 bases in the middle. Germline V gene data show CDR1 as SEHNR and CDR2 as FQNEAQ (reference sequence). The CDR3 DNA reads TGTGCCAGCAGCACCTCACGGGGGGGTGAAGCTTTCTTT. Encoded protein: CASSTSRGGEAFF.

The V gene is TRBV28, the J gene TRBJ1-2, with TRBD1 matching over 8 bases. Trimming at V came to 3 bases and at J to 2 bases, leaving 5 bases not matched to a gene. Germline assignment: CDR1 MDHEN and CDR2 SYDVKM. The length of the CDR3 is 15 residues. The CDR3 bases are TGTGCCAGCAGTTTCGGGGACAGGTCCAACTATGGCTACACCTTC. Translated, it gives CASSFGDRSNYGYTF.

This sequence joins TRBV6-1 and TRBJ2-1, with 12 bases identical to TRBD2. Germline CDR1 reads MNHNS; CDR2 reads SASEGT. This CDR3 comprises 14 residues. Trimming at V came to 5 bases and at J to 5 bases, leaving 1 base not matched to a gene. The CDR3 DNA sequence: TGTGCCAGCAGTCTAGCGGGAGGGGACAATGAGCAGTTCTTC. This gives the protein CASSLAGGDNEQFF.

The V call is TRBV28, the J call TRBJ2-6; D is possibly TRBD2 (5 bases). V lost 11 bases and J 3 bases, leaving 11 bases between the germline ends. The CDR3 has 13 residues. The germline CDR1 and CDR2 sequences are MDHEN and SYDVKM. CDR3 protein: CASSGDGANVLTF. Written as DNA, the CDR3 is TGTGCCTCCTCCGGGGATGGGGCCAACGTCCTGACTTTC.

This sequence joins TRBV29-1 and TRBJ2-7; D may be TRBD1 (5 bases). The CDR3 extends over 13 amino acids. Germline CDR1 reads SQVTM; CDR2 reads ANQGSEA. The V end was cut by 6 bases, the J end by 5 bases, with 17 bases between. The CDR3 sequence is CSVPKPGFHEQYF. Here the CDR3 DNA reads TGCAGCGTCCCCAAGCCAGGGTTTCACGAGCAGTACTTC.

The chain couples TRBV11-2 to TRBJ2-2, with D possibly called TRBD1 or TRBD2 (5 bases each). Germline values: CDR1 SGHAT, CDR2 FQNNGV. V lost 4 bases, J lost 8 bases, and 17 bases lay in between. This CDR3 is 15 amino acids long. This CDR3 is CASSSLGLATGELFF. The CDR3 DNA reads as TGTGCCAGCAGCTCCTTGGGGCTAGCTACGGGGGAGCTGTTTTTT.

The chain links TRBV19 to TRBJ2-7; D is perhaps TRBD1 or TRBD2 (5 bases each). The CDR3 covers 16 residues. CDR1 is LNHDA, CDR2 SQIVND, per germline (reference sequence). V lost 4 bases to trimming and J lost 2 bases, with 18 bases between them. CDR3 sequence: CASSKLPGPITYEQYF. The CDR3 nucleotides are TGTGCCAGTAGTAAGCTTCCGGGACCCATAACCTACGAGCAGTACTTC.

The rearrangement uses TRBV30 and TRBJ2-5; 9 bases are a match to TRBD1. The CDR3 length is 15 residues. CDR1 and CDR2 (germline): GTSNPN, SVGIG (reference sequence). V lost 5 bases to trimming and J lost 2 bases; unmatched junction nucleotides: 9. CDR3 in DNA: TGTGCCTGGGGCCTCGGACAGGGGTGGCAAGAGACCCAGTACTTC. The encoded protein is CAWGLGQGWQETQYF.

J is TRBJ2-7 and V is TRBV19, with D tentatively TRBD1 (6 bases). The V end lost 3 bases, the J end lost 2 bases, and 11 bases lay between the germline ends. Germline V lookup: CDR1 LNHDA, CDR2 SQIVND (reference sequence). This CDR3 region has 14 residues. The CDR3 region has the DNA TGTGCCAGTAGTATGGAACAGGGTACCTACGAGCAGTACTTC. Translation gives CASSMEQGTYEQYF.

The chain is built from TRBV5-4 and TRBJ1-1; D is possibly TRBD1 (5 bases). Trimming left V 2 bases short and J 3 bases short, with 14 bases between. The germline V gene has CDR1 SGHNT and CDR2 YYREEE (reference sequence). The length of the CDR3 is 15 residues. The CDR3 sequence: CASSFGRDGYTEAFF. CDR3 in DNA: TGTGCCAGCAGCTTCGGTCGGGACGGGTACACTGAAGCTTTCTTT. Using reference TRBV5-4 and TRBJ1-1 for the parts outside the CDR3, the full variable domain is ETGVTQSPTHLIKTRGQQVTLRCSSQSGHNTVSWYQQALGQGPQFIFQYYREEENGRGNFPPRFSGLQFPNYSSELNVNALELDDSALYLCASSFGRDGYTEAFFGQGTRLTVV.

This chain connects TRBV7-8 to TRBJ2-7; 11 bases agree with TRBD1. Germline assignment: CDR1 SGHVS and CDR2 FQNEAQ. The CDR3 consists of 17 residues. V lost 5 bases and J lost 4; bases outside the gene matches: 13. The CDR3 DNA follows: TGTGCCAGCAGCCTGTACGGACAGGGGGCTTTTGGGTACGAGCAGTACTTC. Its protein product is CASSLYGQGAFGYEQYF.